This T cell receptor (beta chain) was sequenced during a study of blood T cell repertoires in COVID-19 (TCRdb year 2020). Turning to the overall study: Collaborator samples came from the United States, Italy and Spain and covered acute and convalescent phases of COVID-19. Deeply sampled blood TCRbeta repertoires from subjects exposed to, actively infected with, or recovered from COVID-19 were included in the dataset. The material from the prospective study consisted of cDNA or gDNA derived from T cells, B-cell-depleted T cells, or PBMCs. The samples were drawn from the first 160 participants of the ongoing ImmuneRACE study and from more than 1,000 subjects provided by 6 global collaborators. HLA class I and class II types, where available, came from metadata supplied by the sample provider rather than from assay-based typing. The repertoires were released in a freely available public database meant as a resource for research on the immune response to SARS-CoV-2. A de-identified subject ID, COVID-19 status, age in years and sex were almost always included in the sample metadata. Broader findings and caveats from the paper: The quantity of clinical and demographic metadata differed by source and by participant and was supplied without curation.

Worth noting for this clone: Its cognate antigen has yet to be identified. The input lacks base qualities; no much larger clone sits a single base away.

Clipping removes 2 bases from V and 2 bases from J, with 8 as the unmatched junction base count. Spanning cysteine to phenylalanine, the CDR3 consists of 16 amino acids. The only DNA kept is the CDR3, 48 bases in frame from the first base. For CDR1 and CDR2, the germline V gene lists MNHEY and SVGAGI. Participants in the prospective study were aged about 18 to 89 years, lived in 20 to 25 United States geographic areas, and enrolled through a virtual design. To assign participants to cohorts, the prospective study relied on clinical history that participants themselves reported in a screening survey and a study questionnaire. Recovered participants in ImmuneRACE Cohort 3 were defined by two consecutive negative NP/OP PCR tests, clearance by a healthcare professional, or resolution of symptoms. Each participant in the prospective study had whole blood, serum and a nasopharyngeal or oropharyngeal swab collected by mobile phlebotomists. Additional blood draws and questionnaires over an approximately two-month period could optionally be provided by prospective study participants. Blood samples from the prospective study were shipped frozen or at room temperature prior to DNA extraction.

TCRbeta CDR3 regions were amplified from genomic DNA by means of the immunoSEQ Assay, a bias-controlled multiplex PCR. Concerning the study's data processing: Nucleated cell counts per sample were estimated from amplification of reference gene primers within the assay. Sequence reads were collapsed and filtered to measure the absolute abundance of every unique TCRbeta CDR3 rearrangement. For each sample, productive Simpson clonality was calculated by taking the square root of Simpson's diversity index across productive rearrangements. Imported from immuneACCESS, the table was reduced by TCRdb to in-frame sequences with V and J called. These copies leave out some clones; in studies compared against another copy, an unresolved V gene accounts for under half, and the cause of the remainder is not known. V, J and clone size derive from that table, while D and trimming were established from the DNA sequence. This sample holds around 190,000 clones; approximately 84% were observed only once. The ten largest clones take up 3% to 3.5% of the sample.

Here the chain combines TRBV6-5 and TRBJ2-5; the junction holds 7 bases that match TRBD2. This clonotype was obtained from a woman in her thirties who had recovered from COVID-19. The sequencing sample was made of PBMCs or T cells enriched from blood (not recorded which). The nucleotide sequence reads as follows: TGTGCCAGCAGTTACGGGACGGGAGGAGGGCAAGAGACCCAGTACTTC. Its translation is CASSYGTGGGQETQYF.